This TCR beta chain was documented in a study of blood T cells in healthy people across ages. Study findings and constraints: Higher naive T cell percentage went strongly together with higher TCR beta diversity. A roughly linear fall in TCR beta diversity per million T cells was seen with increasing age.

In its sample, this clonotype was seen a few times. Its specificity is unknown. PCR was performed a second time for about 6 to 12 cycles using a sample-barcoded 5' primer and a J-beta primer mix. TCRdb reprocessed the 5' RACE reads via MiXCR and lists one record per CDR3 protein. The table shows approximately 790,000 distinct CDR3 sequences, with approximately 65% occurring only once. V was pared by 5 bases and J by 6 bases, with 3 bases of the junction left unmatched. The CDR3 contains 14 residues. CDR1 and CDR2 from the germline V gene are SGHTA and FQGNSA. The donors, healthy Caucasians from Russia, were aged about 6 to 95.

The V gene is TRBV7-2, the J gene TRBJ2-3; 12 bases line up with TRBD2. The source material was blood. This sequence was found in a man in his thirties or forties in good health. DNA for the CDR3: TGTGCCAGCAGCAAACTAGCGGGGGGTGATACGCAGTATTTT. Translated: CASSKLAGGDTQYF.